These 9 T cell receptor beta chains came from one sample sequenced in a study of blood T cell repertoires in COVID-19. Clones were read by immunoSEQ multiplex PCR, and TCRdb kept only the in-frame ones, dropping some. Of under 250,000 clones listed, about 82% are singletons. The sample consisted of peripheral blood. All receptors derive from a woman of 80 years or more with COVID-19, enrolled during active disease.

V usage is TRBV20-1 and J usage is TRBJ1-1; D not resolved. Germline CDR1 is DFQATT and CDR2 is SNEGSKA (reference sequence). The CDR3 is 10 residues long. The CDR3 is CILRRDEAFF. As DNA, the CDR3 is TGCATCTTACGACGGGATGAAGCTTTCTTT.

A single count supports this clone. The rearrangement uses TRBV4-1 and TRBJ2-1, with 12 bases lining up with TRBD2. The CDR3 length is 16 residues. The V and J ends lost 6 bases and 8 bases, in that order; junction bases with no gene match: 11. Germline CDR1 reads MGHRA; CDR2 reads YSYEKL. The CDR3 DNA sequence: TGCGCCAGCAGTTTGATTCTAGCGGGGGGGTGGGATGAGCAGTTCTTC. Its translation: CASSLILAGGWDEQFF.

V usage is TRBV18 and J usage is TRBJ2-1; 9 nucleotides match TRBD2. The germline V gene has CDR1 KGHSH and CDR2 LQKENI. Germline trimming cut 0 bases from V and 10 bases from J; bases unmatched to any gene: 10. This CDR3 is 16 amino acids long. The CDR3 DNA sequence: TGTGCCAGCTCACCACCGTTGGCTAGCGGGGAGTCGGAGCAGTTCTTC. It yields the protein CASSPPLASGESEQFF.

The chain employs TRBV7-2 and TRBJ1-5; D is unclear. CDR3 size: 13 residues. Germline V CDR1 and CDR2: SGHTA, FQGNSA. V was clipped by 1 base and J by 5 bases, with 6 bases between them. This CDR3 reads CASSLVFDQPQHF. CDR3 bases: TGTGCCAGCAGCTTAGTCTTCGATCAGCCCCAGCATTTT.

J is TRBJ2-7 and V is TRBV4-2; the match to TRBD1 covers 9 bases. The germline V gene encodes CDR1 LGHNA and CDR2 YNFKEQ. J was trimmed by 2 bases and V by 5 bases; bases with no gene match: 7. The CDR3 is 15 amino acids. CDR3 sequence: CASSSGQGVPYEQYF. CDR3 nucleotide sequence: TGTGCCAGCAGCTCGGGACAGGGTGTCCCCTACGAGCAGTACTTC.

The V call is TRBV11-2, the J call TRBJ2-1; D perhaps matches TRBD1 (6 bases). Germline CDR1 and CDR2: SGHAT and FQNNGV. The ends were cut back, 0 bases at V and 10 bases at J, with 19 bases in the middle. The CDR3 has 16 residues. CDR3 sequence: CASSLDLNRVGKEQFF. Here the CDR3 DNA reads TGTGCCAGCAGCTTAGATCTAAACAGGGTAGGCAAGGAGCAGTTCTTC.

V is TRBV4-2 and J is TRBJ1-2; tentatively, D is TRBD1 (5 bases). Looked up from germline, CDR1 is LGHNA and CDR2 is YNFKEQ. V was trimmed by 0 bases and J by 6 bases, leaving 14 bases between them. The CDR3 runs 15 residues. The CDR3 coding sequence is TGTGCCAGCAGCCAAGATTCCCCCAGGGTTGATGGCTACACCTTC. Protein: CASSQDSPRVDGYTF.

The DNA for the CDR3 is TGTGCCAGCAGCTTAGCGCGTGGTAATCAGCCCCAGCATTTT. Translation gives CASSLARGNQPQHF. The chain employs TRBV7-2 and TRBJ1-5; the D is unclear. V was cut by 0 bases and J by 4 bases, with 7 bases left in between. Germline loops: CDR1 SGHTA, CDR2 FQGNSA. This CDR3 contains 14 residues.

V usage is TRBV28 and J usage is TRBJ2-2; 7 positions agree with TRBD1. Germline loops: CDR1 MDHEN, CDR2 SYDVKM. The CDR3 covers 14 residues. V trimming: 1 base; J trimming: 4 bases; junction bases outside the gene matches: 0. CDR3 loop: CASSLYRGTGELFF. In nucleotides, the CDR3 is TGTGCCAGCAGTTTATACAGGGGCACCGGGGAGCTGTTTTTT.